These 13 T cell receptor beta chains came from one sample sequenced in a study of blood T cell repertoires in COVID-19. Libraries were prepared by immunoSEQ multiplex PCR; TCRdb keeps only in-frame clonotypes and omits some of them. The data show over 55,000 clones, approximately 80% seen once. Sequencing input: peripheral blood. The receptors come from a human donor in a cohort sampled during active COVID-19.

The chain joins TRBV29-1 to TRBJ2-2, with 12 bases matching TRBD2. Germline-derived CDR1 and CDR2 are SQVTM and ANQGSEA. The CDR3 extends over 19 amino acids. V lost 4 bases, J lost 4 bases, and 16 bases stayed unmatched. DNA of the CDR3: TGCAGCGTTGGAGGGGGGCTAGCGGGAGGGACGACGGGCACCGGGGAGCTGTTTTTT. Translation gives CSVGGGLAGGTTGTGELFF.

The V call is TRBV6-6, the J call TRBJ1-6; 11 bases agree with TRBD1. This CDR3 contains 14 residues. The V gene's germline CDR1 is MNHNY and CDR2 SVGAGI (reference sequence). Trimming took 6 bases from V and 7 from J; bases not matched to a gene: 2. The CDR3 region has the DNA TGTGCCAGCAGCCGGGACAGGGGGAATTCACCCCTCCACTTT. The encoded protein is CASSRDRGNSPLHF.

This rearrangement joins TRBV4-3 to TRBJ1-4; D is undetermined. Trimming shortened V by 1 base and J by 7 bases, and 10 bases separated the two germline ends. The CDR3 length is 14 residues. Germline V gives CDR1 LGHNA, CDR2 YSLEER. CDR3 nucleotide sequence: TGCGCCAGCAGCCAAGGGCAGCGGAGTGAAAAACTGTTTTTT. Its protein product is CASSQGQRSEKLFF.

The chain carries TRBV28 and TRBJ1-4; TRBD1 might be the D (5 bases). CDR1 and CDR2 from the germline V gene are MDHEN and SYDVKM. Trimming stripped 5 bases from V and 7 bases from J, with 17 bases between. The CDR3 covers 15 residues. The CDR3 region is CASSPPGGEFEKLFF. The CDR3 DNA is TGTGCCAGCAGTCCCCCCGGGGGGGAGTTTGAAAAACTGTTTTTT.

This clone was seen more than once but under ten times. The chain employs TRBV9 and TRBJ1-1; 7 bases align to TRBD1. CDR3 size: 15 residues. Per germline, CDR1 SGDLS and CDR2 YYNGEE. Trimming removed 3 bases from V and 5 bases from J; junction bases left unmatched: 10. DNA of the CDR3: TGTGCCAGCAGCGCATCAACAGGGGTGGGAACTGAAGCTTTCTTT. Amino acid sequence: CASSASTGVGTEAFF.

V is TRBV3-1 (or the pseudogene TRBV3-2) and J is TRBJ1-3; 8 nucleotides align to TRBD1. In germline, CDR1 is LGHDT, CDR2 YNNKEL (reference sequence). The V and J ends lost 4 bases and 0 bases, in that order; junction bases with no gene match: 8. CDR3 length equals 17 residues. CDR3 sequence (DNA): TGTGCCAGCAGCCGTCGACAGGGGACCCTCTCTGGAAACACCATATATTTT. Its protein product is CASSRRQGTLSGNTIYF.

The chain combines TRBV27 with TRBJ2-4; D not certain. The germline V and J ends were trimmed by 5 bases and 0 bases, with 5 bases remaining between them. The CDR3 is 13 residues long. The germline V gene encodes CDR1 MNHEY and CDR2 SMNVEV (reference sequence). The CDR3 region is CASSGLAKNIQYF. CDR3 nucleotides: TGTGCCAGCAGTGGCTTAGCCAAAAACATTCAGTACTTC.

This clone showed up many times. V is TRBV9 and J is TRBJ1-5; TRBD1 agrees at 7 bases. V shed 0 bases and J 5 bases; nucleotides not matched to a gene: 5. From germline, CDR1 is SGDLS and CDR2 YYNGEE. This CDR3 is 15 amino acids long. The CDR3 nucleotides read TGTGCCAGCAGCGTAGATGGGACAGCCTATCAGCCCCAGCATTTT. This encodes CASSVDGTAYQPQHF.

This CDR3 reads CASSQGAGGRAGEQYF. The CDR3 bases are TGTGCCAGCAGCCAAGGGGCCGGCGGGAGGGCAGGGGAGCAGTACTTC. V gene TRBV3-1 (or the pseudogene TRBV3-2) combines with J gene TRBJ2-7; 9 nucleotides match TRBD2. The trim removed 1 base at V and 7 bases at J, leaving 11 bases unmatched. The V gene's germline CDR1 is LGHDT and CDR2 YNNKEL (reference sequence). The CDR3 totals 16 residues.

This rearrangement joins TRBV9 to TRBJ2-3; D is possibly TRBD2 (7 bases). Per germline, CDR1 SGDLS and CDR2 YYNGEE. CDR3 size: 17 residues. The V and J ends lost 0 bases and 1 base respectively, with 15 bases between them. The CDR3 nucleotides are TGTGCCAGCAGCGTAGATTTAGGGGGGGCCCGCACAGATACGCAGTATTTT. Translation: CASSVDLGGARTDTQYF.

The sample holds a few counts of this clone. The chain employs TRBV7-9 and TRBJ2-2, with D possibly TRBD1 on 6 matching bases. The V end was cut by 1 base, the J end by 6 bases, with 9 bases between. Germline V CDR1 and CDR2: SEHNR, FQNEAQ (reference sequence). CDR3 size: 14 residues. The CDR3 is CASSLDRVAGELFF. The CDR3 bases are TGTGCCAGCAGCTTAGACAGGGTCGCCGGGGAGCTGTTTTTT.

This clone came up a few times. The chain joins TRBV2 to TRBJ1-1; the D is unclear. The CDR3 covers 13 residues. V lost 4 bases and J 6 bases, leaving 12 bases between the germline ends. Germline lookup yields CDR1 SNHLY and CDR2 FYNNEI. The CDR3 coding sequence is TGTGCCAGCAGTGCGGCGGTGAGGGCTGAAGCTTTCTTT. Its translation is CASSAAVRAEAFF.

The CDR3 loop is CASSRRGSQPQHF. CDR3 DNA sequence: TGTGCCAGCAGTCGCAGGGGGAGTCAGCCCCAGCATTTT. The genes are TRBV2 and TRBJ1-5; TRBD1 agrees at 7 bases. Losses at the gene ends were 5 bases for V and 6 bases for J; bases not matched to a gene: 4. CDR1 is SNHLY and CDR2 is FYNNEI in the germline V gene. This CDR3 contains 13 residues.